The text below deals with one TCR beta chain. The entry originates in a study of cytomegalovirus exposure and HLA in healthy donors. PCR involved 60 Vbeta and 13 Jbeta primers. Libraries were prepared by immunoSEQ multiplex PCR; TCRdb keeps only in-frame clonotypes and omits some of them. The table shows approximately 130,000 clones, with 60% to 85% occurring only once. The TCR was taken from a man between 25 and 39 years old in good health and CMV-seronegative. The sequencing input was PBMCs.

The CDR3 DNA sequence: TGTGCCAGCAGTTGGCAGGGGGTCCAAAGCACAGATACGCAGTATTTT. Protein product: CASSWQGVQSTDTQYF. The chain employs TRBV6-5 and TRBJ2-3, with 7 bases that match TRBD1. This CDR3 region has 16 residues. Unmatched junction bases numbered 7, after V lost 4 bases and J lost 0 bases. Germline V gene lookup returns CDR1 MNHEY and CDR2 SVGAGI.